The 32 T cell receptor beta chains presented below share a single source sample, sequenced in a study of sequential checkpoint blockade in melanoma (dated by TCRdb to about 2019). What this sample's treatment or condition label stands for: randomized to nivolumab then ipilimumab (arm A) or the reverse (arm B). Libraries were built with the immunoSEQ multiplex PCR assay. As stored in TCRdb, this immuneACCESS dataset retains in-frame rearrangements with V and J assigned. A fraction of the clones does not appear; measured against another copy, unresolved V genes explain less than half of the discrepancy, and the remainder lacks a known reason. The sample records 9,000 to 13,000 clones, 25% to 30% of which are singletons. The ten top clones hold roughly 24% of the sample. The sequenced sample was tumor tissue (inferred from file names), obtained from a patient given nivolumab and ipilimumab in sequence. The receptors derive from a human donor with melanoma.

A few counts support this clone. The CDR3 protein is CASSEEGYGYTF. DNA for the CDR3: TGTGCCAGCAGTGAAGAGGGCTATGGCTACACCTTC. The genes are TRBV6-1 and TRBJ1-2; unclear D gene. V dropped 1 base and J dropped 4 bases, with 4 bases sitting between them. This CDR3 region has 12 residues. From germline, CDR1 is MNHNS and CDR2 SASEGT.

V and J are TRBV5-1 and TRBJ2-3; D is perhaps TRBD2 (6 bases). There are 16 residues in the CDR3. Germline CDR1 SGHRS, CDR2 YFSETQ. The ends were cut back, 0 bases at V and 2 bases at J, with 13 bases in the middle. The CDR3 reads CASSLGYGSYTDTQYF. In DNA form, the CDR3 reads TGCGCCAGCAGCTTGGGTTACGGGAGTTACACAGATACGCAGTATTTT.

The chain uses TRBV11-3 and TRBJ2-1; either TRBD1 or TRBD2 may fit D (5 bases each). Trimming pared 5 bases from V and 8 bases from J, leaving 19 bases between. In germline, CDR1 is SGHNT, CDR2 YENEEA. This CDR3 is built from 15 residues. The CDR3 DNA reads TGTGCCAGCAGCCGTATCCGGGACCCCCTCCATGAGCAGTTCTTC. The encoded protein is CASSRIRDPLHEQFF. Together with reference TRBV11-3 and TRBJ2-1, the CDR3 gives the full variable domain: EAGVVQSPRYKIIEKKQPVAFWCNPISGHNTLYWYLQNLGQGPELLIRYENEEAVDDSQLPKDRFSAERLKGVDSTLKIQPAELGDSAVYLCASSRIRDPLHEQFFGPGTRLTVL.

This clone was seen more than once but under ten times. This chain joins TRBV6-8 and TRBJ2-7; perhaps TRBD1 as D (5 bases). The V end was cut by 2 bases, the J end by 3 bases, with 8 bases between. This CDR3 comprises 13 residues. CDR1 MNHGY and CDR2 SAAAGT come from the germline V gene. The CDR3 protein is CASSYGRVYEQYF. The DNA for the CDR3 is TGTGCCAGCAGTTACGGCAGGGTCTACGAGCAGTACTTC.

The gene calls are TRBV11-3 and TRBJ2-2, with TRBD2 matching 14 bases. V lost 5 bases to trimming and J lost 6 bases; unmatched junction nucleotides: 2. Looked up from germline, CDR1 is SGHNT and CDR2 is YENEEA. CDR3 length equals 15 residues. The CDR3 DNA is TGTGCCAGCAGCCGGGGACTAGCGGGGGCCGGGGAGCTGTTTTTT. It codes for CASSRGLAGAGELFF.

CDR3 protein: CASSIGLTIRYSGANVLTF. In DNA form, the CDR3 reads TGTGCCAGTAGTATTGGACTGACGATACGATACTCTGGGGCCAACGTCCTGACTTTC. V and J are TRBV19 and TRBJ2-6; D might be TRBD2 (5 bases). The CDR3 extends over 19 amino acids. With 3 bases removed from V and 0 bases from J, the gap between germline ends came to 18 bases. CDR1 and CDR2 from the germline V gene are LNHDA and SQIVND (reference sequence).

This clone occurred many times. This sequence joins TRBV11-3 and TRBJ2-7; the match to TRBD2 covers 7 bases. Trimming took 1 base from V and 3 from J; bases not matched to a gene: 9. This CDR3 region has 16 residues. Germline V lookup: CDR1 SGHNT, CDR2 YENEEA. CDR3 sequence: CASSLGPGGANYEQYF. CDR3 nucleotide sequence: TGTGCCAGCAGCTTAGGCCCGGGGGGAGCGAACTACGAGCAGTACTTC.

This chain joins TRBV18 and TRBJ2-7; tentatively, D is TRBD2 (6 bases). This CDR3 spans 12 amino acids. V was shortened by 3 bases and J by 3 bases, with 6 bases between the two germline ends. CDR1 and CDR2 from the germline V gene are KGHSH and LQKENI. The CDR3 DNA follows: TGTGCCAGCTCACCGGGGGGCTACGAGCAGTACTTC. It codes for CASSPGGYEQYF.

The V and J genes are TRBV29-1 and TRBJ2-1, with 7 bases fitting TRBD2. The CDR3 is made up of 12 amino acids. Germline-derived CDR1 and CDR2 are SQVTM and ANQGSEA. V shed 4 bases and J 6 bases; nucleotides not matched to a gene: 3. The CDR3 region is CSVGGGANEQFF. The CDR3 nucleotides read TGCAGCGTTGGCGGGGGAGCCAATGAGCAGTTCTTC.

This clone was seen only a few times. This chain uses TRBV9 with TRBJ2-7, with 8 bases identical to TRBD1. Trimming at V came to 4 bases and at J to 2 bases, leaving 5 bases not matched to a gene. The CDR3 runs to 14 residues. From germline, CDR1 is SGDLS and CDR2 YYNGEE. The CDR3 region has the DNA TGTGCCAGCAGCCTAGACAGGGGTCCCTACGAGCAGTACTTC. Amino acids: CASSLDRGPYEQYF. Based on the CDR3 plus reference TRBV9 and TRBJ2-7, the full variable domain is DSGVTQTPKHLITATGQRVTLRCSPRSGDLSVYWYQQSLDQGLQFLIQYYNGEERAKGNILERFSAQQFPDLHSELNLSSLELGDSALYFCASSLDRGPYEQYFGPGTRLTVT.

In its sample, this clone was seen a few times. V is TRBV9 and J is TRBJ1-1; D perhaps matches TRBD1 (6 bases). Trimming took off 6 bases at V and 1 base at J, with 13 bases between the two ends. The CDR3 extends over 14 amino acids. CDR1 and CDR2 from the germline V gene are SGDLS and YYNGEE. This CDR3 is CASNMGAPNTEAFF. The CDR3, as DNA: TGTGCCAGCAATATGGGGGCCCCGAACACTGAAGCTTTCTTT.

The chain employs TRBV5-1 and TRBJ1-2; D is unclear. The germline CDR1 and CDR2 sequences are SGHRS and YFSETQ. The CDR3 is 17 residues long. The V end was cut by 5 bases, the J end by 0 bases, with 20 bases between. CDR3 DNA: TGCGCCAGCAGTACCCTTCGGGGAGGGAGAGCTAACTATGGCTACACCTTC. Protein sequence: CASSTLRGGRANYGYTF. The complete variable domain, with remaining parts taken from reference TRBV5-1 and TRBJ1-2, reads KAGVTQTPRYLIKTRGQQVTLSCSPISGHRSVSWYQQTPGQGLQFLFEYFSETQRNKGNFPGRFSGRQFSNSRSEMNVSTLELGDSALYLCASSTLRGGRANYGYTFGSGTRLTVV.

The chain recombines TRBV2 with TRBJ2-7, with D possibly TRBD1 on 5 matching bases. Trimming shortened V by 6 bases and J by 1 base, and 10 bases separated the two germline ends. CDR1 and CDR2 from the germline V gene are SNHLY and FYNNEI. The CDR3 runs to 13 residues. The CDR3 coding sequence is TGTGCCAGCAGCTGGGGCCGATCCTACGAGCAGTACTTC. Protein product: CASSWGRSYEQYF.

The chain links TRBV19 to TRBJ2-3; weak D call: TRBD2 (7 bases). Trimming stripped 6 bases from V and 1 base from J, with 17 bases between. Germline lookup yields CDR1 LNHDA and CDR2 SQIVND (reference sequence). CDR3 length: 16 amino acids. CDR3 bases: TGTGCCAGTAGACACCGAGGGGGGGCCGGCACAGATACGCAGTATTTT. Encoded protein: CASRHRGGAGTDTQYF.

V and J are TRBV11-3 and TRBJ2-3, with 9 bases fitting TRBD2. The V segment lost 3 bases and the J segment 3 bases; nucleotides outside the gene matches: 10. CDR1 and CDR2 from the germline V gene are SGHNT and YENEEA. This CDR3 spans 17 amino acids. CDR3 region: CASSLGANLAGTDTQYF. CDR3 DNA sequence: TGTGCCAGCAGCTTGGGTGCGAATCTAGCGGGGACAGATACGCAGTATTTT.

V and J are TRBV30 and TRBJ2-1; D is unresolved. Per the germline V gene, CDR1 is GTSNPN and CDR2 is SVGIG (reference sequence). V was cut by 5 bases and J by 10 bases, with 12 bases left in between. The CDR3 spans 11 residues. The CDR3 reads CAWGTGREQFF. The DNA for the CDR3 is TGTGCCTGGGGTACCGGGCGGGAGCAGTTCTTC.

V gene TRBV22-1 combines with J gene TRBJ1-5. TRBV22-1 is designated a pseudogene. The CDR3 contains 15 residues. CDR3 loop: CASTGTDDSNQPQHF. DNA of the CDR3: TGTGCCAGCACCGGGACCGACGATAGCAATCAGCCCCAGCATTTT.

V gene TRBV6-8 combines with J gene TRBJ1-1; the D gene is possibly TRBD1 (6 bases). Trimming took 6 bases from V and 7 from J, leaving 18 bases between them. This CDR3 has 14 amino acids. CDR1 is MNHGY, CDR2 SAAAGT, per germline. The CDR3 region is CASRRTAISDEAFF. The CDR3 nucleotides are TGTGCCAGCAGGAGGACAGCCATCTCGGATGAAGCTTTCTTT.

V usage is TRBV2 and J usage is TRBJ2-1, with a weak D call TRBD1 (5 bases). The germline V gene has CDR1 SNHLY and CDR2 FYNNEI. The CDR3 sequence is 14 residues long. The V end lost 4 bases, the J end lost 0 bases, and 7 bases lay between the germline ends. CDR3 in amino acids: CASSADSSYNEQFF. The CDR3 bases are TGTGCCAGCAGTGCCGACAGCTCCTACAATGAGCAGTTCTTC.

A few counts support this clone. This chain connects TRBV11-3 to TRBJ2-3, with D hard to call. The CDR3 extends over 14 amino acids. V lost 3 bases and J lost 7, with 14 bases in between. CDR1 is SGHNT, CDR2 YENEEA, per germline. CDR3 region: CASSFDPVGYTQYF. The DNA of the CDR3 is TGTGCCAGCAGCTTTGACCCAGTTGGGTATACGCAGTATTTT.

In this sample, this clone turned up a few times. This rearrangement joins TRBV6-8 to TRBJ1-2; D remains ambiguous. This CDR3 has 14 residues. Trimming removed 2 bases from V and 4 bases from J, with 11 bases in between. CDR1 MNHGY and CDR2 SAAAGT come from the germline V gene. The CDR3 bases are TGTGCCAGCAGTTACATCCAGAGATCCTATGGCTACACCTTC. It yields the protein CASSYIQRSYGYTF.

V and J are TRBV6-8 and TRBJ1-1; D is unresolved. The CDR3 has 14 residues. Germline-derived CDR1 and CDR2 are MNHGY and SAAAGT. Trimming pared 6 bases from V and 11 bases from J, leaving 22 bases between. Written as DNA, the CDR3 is TGTGCCAGCAGGATCACACAGAAGGCGACGGATGCTTTCTTT. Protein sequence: CASRITQKATDAFF.

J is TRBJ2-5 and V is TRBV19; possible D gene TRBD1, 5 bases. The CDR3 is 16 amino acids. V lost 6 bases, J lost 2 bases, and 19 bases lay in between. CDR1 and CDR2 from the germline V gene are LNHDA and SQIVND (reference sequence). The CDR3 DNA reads TGTGCCAGTAGCCTCTCTCCAGGGATAATGCAAGAGACCCAGTACTTC. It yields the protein CASSLSPGIMQETQYF.

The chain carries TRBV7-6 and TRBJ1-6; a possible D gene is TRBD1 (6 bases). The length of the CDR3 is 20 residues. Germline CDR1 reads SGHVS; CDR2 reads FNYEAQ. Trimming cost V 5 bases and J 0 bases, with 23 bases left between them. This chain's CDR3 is CASSQYHLGQTNSYNSPLHF. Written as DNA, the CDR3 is TGTGCCAGCAGCCAGTACCACCTTGGACAGACTAACTCCTATAATTCACCCCTCCACTTT. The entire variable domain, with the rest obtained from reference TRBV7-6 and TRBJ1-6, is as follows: GAGVSQSPRYKVTKRGQDVALRCDPISGHVSLYWYRQALGQGPEFLTYFNYEAQQDKSGLPNDRFSAERPEGSISTLTIQRTEQRDSAMYRCASSQYHLGQTNSYNSPLHFGNGTRLTVT.

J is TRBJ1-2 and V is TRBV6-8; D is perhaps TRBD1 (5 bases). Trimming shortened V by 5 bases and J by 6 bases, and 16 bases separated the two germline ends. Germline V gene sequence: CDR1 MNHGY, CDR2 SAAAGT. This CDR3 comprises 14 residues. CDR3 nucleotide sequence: TGTGCCAGCAGTACCCCAGGGCGCCATAATGGCTACACCTTC. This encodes CASSTPGRHNGYTF.

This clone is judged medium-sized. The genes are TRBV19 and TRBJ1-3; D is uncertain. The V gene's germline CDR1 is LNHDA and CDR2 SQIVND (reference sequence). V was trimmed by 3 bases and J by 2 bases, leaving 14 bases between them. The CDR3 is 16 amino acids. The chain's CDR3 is CASSMGGVLAGNTIYF. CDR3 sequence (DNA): TGTGCCAGTAGTATGGGTGGCGTCTTGGCTGGAAACACCATATATTTT. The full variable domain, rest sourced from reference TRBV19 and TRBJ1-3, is DGGITQSPKYLFRKEGQNVTLSCEQNLNHDAMYWYRQDPGQGLRLIYYSQIVNDFQKGDIAEGYSVSREKKESFPLTVTSAQKNPTAFYLCASSMGGVLAGNTIYFGEGSWLTVV.

The CDR3 reads CASSLADRGVGFF. CDR3 in DNA: TGTGCCAGCAGCTTAGCCGACAGGGGAGTGGGGTTCTTC. The chain carries TRBV13 and TRBJ2-1; 8 bases match TRBD1. CDR3 length: 13 residues. V dropped 1 base and J dropped 15; count of bases not matched to a gene: 8. Germline loops: CDR1 PRHDT, CDR2 FYEKMQ (reference sequence). Variable domain in full (rest from reference TRBV13 and TRBJ2-1): AAGVIQSPRHLIKEKRETATLKCYPIPRHDTVYWYQQGPGQDPQFLISFYEKMQSDKGSIPDRFSAQQFSDYHSELNMSSLELGDSALYFCASSLADRGVGFFGPGTRLTVL.

Here the CDR3 DNA reads TGTGCCTGGAGTGTTTTCGGACGGGGGGCTGATCAGCCCCAGCATTTT. The encoded protein is CAWSVFGRGADQPQHF. This rearrangement joins TRBV30 to TRBJ1-5; perhaps TRBD1 as D (6 bases). The CDR3 runs 16 residues. Per the germline V gene, CDR1 is GTSNPN and CDR2 is SVGIG (reference sequence). The V end lost 0 bases, the J end lost 5 bases, and 17 bases lay between the germline ends.

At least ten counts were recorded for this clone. The CDR3 nucleotides read TGTGCCAGCAGCCACCGAGACCGACCCTACAATGAGCAGTTCTTC. This sequence encodes CASSHRDRPYNEQFF. This chain links TRBV9 with TRBJ2-1, with no clear D. Trimming removed 4 bases at V and 2 bases at J, with 13 bases between. Germline lookup yields CDR1 SGDLS and CDR2 YYNGEE. The CDR3 is 15 amino acids. The full variable domain, its missing parts supplied by reference TRBV9 and TRBJ2-1, is DSGVTQTPKHLITATGQRVTLRCSPRSGDLSVYWYQQSLDQGLQFLIQYYNGEERAKGNILERFSAQQFPDLHSELNLSSLELGDSALYFCASSHRDRPYNEQFFGPGTRLTVL.

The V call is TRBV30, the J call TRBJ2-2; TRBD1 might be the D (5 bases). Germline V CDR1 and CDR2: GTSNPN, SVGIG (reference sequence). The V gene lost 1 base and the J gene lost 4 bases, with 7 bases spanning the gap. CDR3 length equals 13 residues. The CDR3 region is CAWSAGITGELFF. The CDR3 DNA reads TGTGCCTGGAGTGCAGGGATCACCGGGGAGCTGTTTTTT.

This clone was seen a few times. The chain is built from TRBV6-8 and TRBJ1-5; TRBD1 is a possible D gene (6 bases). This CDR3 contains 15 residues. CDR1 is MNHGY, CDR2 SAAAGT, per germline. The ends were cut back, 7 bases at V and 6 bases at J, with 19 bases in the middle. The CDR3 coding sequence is TGTGCCAGCACCCGGGGGGCAGGGGCTTTTCAGCCCCAGCATTTT. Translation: CASTRGAGAFQPQHF.

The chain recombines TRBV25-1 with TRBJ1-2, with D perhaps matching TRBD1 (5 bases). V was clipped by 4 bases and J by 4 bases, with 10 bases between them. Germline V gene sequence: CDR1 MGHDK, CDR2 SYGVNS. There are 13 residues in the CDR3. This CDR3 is CASSVGRGYGYTF. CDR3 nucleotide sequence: TGTGCCAGCAGTGTGGGACGGGGCTATGGCTACACCTTC.